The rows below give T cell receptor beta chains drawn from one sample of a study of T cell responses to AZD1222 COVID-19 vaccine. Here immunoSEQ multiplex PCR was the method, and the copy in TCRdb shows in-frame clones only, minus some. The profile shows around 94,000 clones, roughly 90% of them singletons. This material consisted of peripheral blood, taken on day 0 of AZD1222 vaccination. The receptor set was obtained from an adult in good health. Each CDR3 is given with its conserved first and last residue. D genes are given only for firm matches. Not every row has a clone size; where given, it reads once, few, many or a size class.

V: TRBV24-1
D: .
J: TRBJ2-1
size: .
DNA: TGTGCCACCAGTGATTTGCAACGGGGGCAGTTCTTC
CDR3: CATSDLQRGQFF

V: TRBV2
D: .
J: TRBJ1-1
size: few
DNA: TGTGCCAGCAGTGAATCGGGGCCCATGAACACTGAAGCTTTCTTT
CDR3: CASSESGPMNTEAFF

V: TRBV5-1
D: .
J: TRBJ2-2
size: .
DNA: TGCGCCAGCAGCTATCGGTGGGGCGGGACCGGGGAGCTGTTTTTT
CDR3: CASSYRWGGTGELFF

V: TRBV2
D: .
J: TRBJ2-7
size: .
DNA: TGTGCCAGCAGTGAAACCCCGGGGGCCGAGCAGTACTTC
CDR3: CASSETPGAEQYF

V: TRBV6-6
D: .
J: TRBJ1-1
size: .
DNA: TGTGCCAGCAGTTACGTGCGGGGCTCTGAAGCTTTCTTT
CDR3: CASSYVRGSEAFF

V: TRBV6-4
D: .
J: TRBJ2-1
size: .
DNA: TGTGCCAGCAGTGAAGTTGAAGGGACGGACGAGCAGTTCTTC
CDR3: CASSEVEGTDEQFF

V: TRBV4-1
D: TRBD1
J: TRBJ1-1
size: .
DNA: TGCGCCAGCAGCCAAAGGGGGGGGACAGGGAACACTGAAGCTTTCTTT
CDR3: CASSQRGGTGNTEAFF

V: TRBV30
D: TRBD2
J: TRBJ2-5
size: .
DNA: TGTGCCTGGAGTGGGCGGGGGGGCCTAGACACCCAGTACTTC
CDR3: CAWSGRGGLDTQYF

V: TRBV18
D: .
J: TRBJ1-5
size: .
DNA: TGTGCCAGCTCACCATTGGGGAGCAATCAGCCCCAGCATTTT
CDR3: CASSPLGSNQPQHF

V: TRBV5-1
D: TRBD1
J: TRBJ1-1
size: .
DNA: TGCGCCAGCAGCTGGGACAGAGTGAACACTGAAGCTTTCTTT
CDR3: CASSWDRVNTEAFF

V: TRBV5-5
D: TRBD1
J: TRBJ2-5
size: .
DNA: TGTGCCAGTGGGACAGGGGGCTTTATGGGGCAAGAGACCCAGTACTTC
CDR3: CASGTGGFMGQETQYF

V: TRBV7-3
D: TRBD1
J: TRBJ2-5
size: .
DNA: TGTGCCAGCAGCTTGGACGGGACAGGTGGGACCCAGTACTTC
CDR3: CASSLDGTGGTQYF

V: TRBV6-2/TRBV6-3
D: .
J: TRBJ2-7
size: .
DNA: TGTGCCAGCAGTTACGGGGACTCAGGCGGGTGGCAGTACTTC
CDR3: CASSYGDSGGWQYF

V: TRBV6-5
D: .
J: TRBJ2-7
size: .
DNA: TGTGCCAGCAGAAAGACAGCCTCCTACGAGCAGTACTTC
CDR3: CASRKTASYEQYF

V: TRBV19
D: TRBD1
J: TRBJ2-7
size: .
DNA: TGTGCCAGTATTGGGACAGGGGGATCCTACGAGCAGTACTTC
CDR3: CASIGTGGSYEQYF

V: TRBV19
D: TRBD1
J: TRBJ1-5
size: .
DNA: TGTGCCGCGGCCCCCAGGGGGACCTCGAGTCGGCCCCAGCATTTT
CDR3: CAAAPRGTSSRPQHF

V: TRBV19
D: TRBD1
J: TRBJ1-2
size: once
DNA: TGTGCCAGTAGTATCGACAGGGCATGGTATGGCTACACCTTC
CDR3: CASSIDRAWYGYTF

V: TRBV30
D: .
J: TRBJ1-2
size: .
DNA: TGTGCCTGGAGTCACGAAGGACCTCCCGGCTACACCTTC
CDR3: CAWSHEGPPGYTF

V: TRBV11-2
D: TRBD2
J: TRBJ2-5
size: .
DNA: TGTGCCAGCAGCGGTCGAAGCGGGAGAGGGGCCCAGTACTTC
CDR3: CASSGRSGRGAQYF

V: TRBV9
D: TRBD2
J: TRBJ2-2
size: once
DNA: TGTGCCAGCAGCCCCCAGCGGGGGGGGAACACCGGGGAGCTGTTTTTT
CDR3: CASSPQRGGNTGELFF

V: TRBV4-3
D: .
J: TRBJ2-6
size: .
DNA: TGCGCCAGCAGCCAAGCCCCAGCAGGATTACGGGGGTCTGGGGCCAACGTCCTGACTTTC
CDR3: CASSQAPAGLRGSGANVLTF

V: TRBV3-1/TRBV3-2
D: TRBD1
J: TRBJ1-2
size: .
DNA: TGTGCCAGCAGCCCAAAGGACAGGGGGGTATTCATTGACTTC
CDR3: CASSPKDRGVFIDF

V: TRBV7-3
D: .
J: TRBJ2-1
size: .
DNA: TGTGCCAGCAGCTCCTCCGGGGGCCCCAATGAGCAGTTCTTC
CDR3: CASSSSGGPNEQFF

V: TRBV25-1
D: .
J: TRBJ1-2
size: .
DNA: TGTGCCAGCAGTGCCCAGGACAGCAACTATGGCTACACCTTC
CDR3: CASSAQDSNYGYTF

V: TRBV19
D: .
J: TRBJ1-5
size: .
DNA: TGTGCCAGTAGTATAGGGGCGGGGAGTGGGCAGCCCCAGCATTTT
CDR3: CASSIGAGSGQPQHF

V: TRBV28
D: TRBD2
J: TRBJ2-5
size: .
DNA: TGTGCCAGCACCACACTAGCGGGGGTACAAGAGACCCAGTACTTC
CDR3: CASTTLAGVQETQYF

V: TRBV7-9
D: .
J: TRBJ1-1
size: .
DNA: TGTGCCAGCAGCTCCTACCAAAGGGGAGGAACTGAAGCTTTCTTT
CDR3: CASSSYQRGGTEAFF

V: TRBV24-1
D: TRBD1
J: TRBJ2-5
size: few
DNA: TGTGCCACCAGTGACCGAACAGGGGGCCAAGAGACCCAGTACTTC
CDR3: CATSDRTGGQETQYF

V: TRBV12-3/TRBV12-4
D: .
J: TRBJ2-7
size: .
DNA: TGTGCCAGCAGTTTTGGGTCCCCTCGGGAGCAGTACTTC
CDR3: CASSFGSPREQYF

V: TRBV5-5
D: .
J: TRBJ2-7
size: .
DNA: TGTGCCAGCAGCTTGGGGGTCTACGAGCGCGAGCAGTACTTC
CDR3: CASSLGVYEREQYF

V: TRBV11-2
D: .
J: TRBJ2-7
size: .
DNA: TGTGCCAGCAGCCCCGATGGAGGGCAGTACTTC
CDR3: CASSPDGGQYF

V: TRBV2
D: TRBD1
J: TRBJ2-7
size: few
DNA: TGTGCCAGCAGACCCTTACCTCGACAGGGGCCGACTGAGCAGTACTTC
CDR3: CASRPLPRQGPTEQYF

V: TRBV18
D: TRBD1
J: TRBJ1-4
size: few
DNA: TGTGCCAGCTCACCACTAGGGGGCGGTGAAAAACTGTTTTTT
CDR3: CASSPLGGGEKLFF

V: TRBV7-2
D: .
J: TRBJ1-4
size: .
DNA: TGTGCCAGCAGCTTAACGGGTTGGGGGTCGACTAATGAAAAACTGTTTTTT
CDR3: CASSLTGWGSTNEKLFF

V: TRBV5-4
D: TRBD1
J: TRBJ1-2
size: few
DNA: TGTGCCAGCAGCTCGGGACAGGGCATTTTCTATGGCTACACCTTC
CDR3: CASSSGQGIFYGYTF

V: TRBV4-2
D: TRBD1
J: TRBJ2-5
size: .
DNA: TGTGCCAGCAGCCCGGGACAGGAGCAAGAGACCCAGTACTTC
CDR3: CASSPGQEQETQYF

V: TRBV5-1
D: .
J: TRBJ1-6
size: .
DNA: TGCGCCAGCAGCTTGAACAGCGACTCACCCCTCCACTTT
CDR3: CASSLNSDSPLHF

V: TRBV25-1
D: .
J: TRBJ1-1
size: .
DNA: TGTGCCAGCAGCCGATCAGACCTCATTGCTTTCTTT
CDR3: CASSRSDLIAFF

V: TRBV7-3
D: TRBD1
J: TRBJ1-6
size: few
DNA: TGTGCCAGCAGCTCCGCAGGGGGTAATTCACCCCTCCACTTT
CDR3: CASSSAGGNSPLHF

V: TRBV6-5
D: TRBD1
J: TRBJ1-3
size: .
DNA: TGTGCCAGCAGTTCCGGGACAGGGGGAAACACCATATATTTT
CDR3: CASSSGTGGNTIYF

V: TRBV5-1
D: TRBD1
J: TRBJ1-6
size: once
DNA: TGCGCCAGCAGCTTGGGTCAGGGGGCTGGATCACCCCTCCACTTT
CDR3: CASSLGQGAGSPLHF

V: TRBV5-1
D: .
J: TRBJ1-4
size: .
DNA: TGCGCCAGCAGCAACGGGACACAGCCAGGAAAACTGTTTTTT
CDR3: CASSNGTQPGKLFF

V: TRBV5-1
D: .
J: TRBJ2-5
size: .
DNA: TGCGCCAGCAGCTTGCAAGGTTTACAAGAGACCCAGTACTTC
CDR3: CASSLQGLQETQYF

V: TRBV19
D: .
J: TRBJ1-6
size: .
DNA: TGTGCCAGCAAGGGCAGGACATATAATTCACCCCTCCACTTT
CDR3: CASKGRTYNSPLHF

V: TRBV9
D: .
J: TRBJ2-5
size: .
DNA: TGTGCCAGCAGCGTAGATAGGTCGAGGGAGACCCAGTACTTC
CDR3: CASSVDRSRETQYF

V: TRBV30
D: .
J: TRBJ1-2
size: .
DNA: TGTGCCTGGAGTCCCCCGGGTTTGGGGGGCTACACCTTC
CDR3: CAWSPPGLGGYTF

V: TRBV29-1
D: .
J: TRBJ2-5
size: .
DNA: TGCAGCGTCCGATCTGTAGGGGGGGCCAGAGAGACCCAGTACTTC
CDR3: CSVRSVGGARETQYF

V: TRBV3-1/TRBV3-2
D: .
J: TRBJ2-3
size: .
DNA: TGTGCCAGCAGCCAAGGGGGGGCCGGGGATACGCAGTATTTT
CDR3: CASSQGGAGDTQYF

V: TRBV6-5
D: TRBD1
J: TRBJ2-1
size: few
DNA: TGTGCCAGCAGTTTCGGACAGGGGCCCCGGGAGCAGTTCTTC
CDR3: CASSFGQGPREQFF

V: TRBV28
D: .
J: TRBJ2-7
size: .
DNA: TGTGCCAGCAACGTCCGGGGCGAGCAGTACTTC
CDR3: CASNVRGEQYF

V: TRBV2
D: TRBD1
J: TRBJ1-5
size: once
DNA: TGTGCCAGCAAAAGGGGACAGGGCAATCAGCCCCAGCATTTT
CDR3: CASKRGQGNQPQHF

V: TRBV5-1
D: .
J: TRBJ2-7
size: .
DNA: TGCGCCAGCAGCTCCCGGTCAGGAGGTCTCGAGCAGTACTTC
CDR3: CASSSRSGGLEQYF

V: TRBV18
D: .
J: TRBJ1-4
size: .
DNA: TGTGCCAGCTCACCAATACCGGGGATGAAGGATGAAAAACTGTTTTTT
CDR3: CASSPIPGMKDEKLFF

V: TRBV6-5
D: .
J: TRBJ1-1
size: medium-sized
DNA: TGTGCCAGCAGTTACTCGAGGTTTGGGAAGAACACTGAAGCTTTCTTT
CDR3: CASSYSRFGKNTEAFF

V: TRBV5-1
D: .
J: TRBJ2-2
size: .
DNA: TGCGCCAGCAGTGAGGGGAACACCGGGGAGCTGTTTTTT
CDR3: CASSEGNTGELFF

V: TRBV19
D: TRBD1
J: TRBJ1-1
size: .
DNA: TGTGCCAGTAGGCAGCAGGGACAGGTAGATGAAGCTTTCTTT
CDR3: CASRQQGQVDEAFF

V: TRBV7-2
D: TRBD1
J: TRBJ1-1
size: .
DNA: TGTGCCAGCAGTTATACAGGGGGGGACACTGAAGCTTTCTTT
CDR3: CASSYTGGDTEAFF

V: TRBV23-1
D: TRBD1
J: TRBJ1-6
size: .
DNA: TGCGCCAGCAGTCAATGTCCGGGACAGGGAAATTCACCCCTCCACTTT
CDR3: CASSQCPGQGNSPLHF

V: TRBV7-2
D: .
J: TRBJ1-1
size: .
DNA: TGTGCCAGCAGCTTGGCATTAAACACTGAAGCTTTCTTT
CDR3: CASSLALNTEAFF

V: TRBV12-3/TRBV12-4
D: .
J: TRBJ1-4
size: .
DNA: TGTGCCAGCAGACGCACTCAGGGCCAAAAACTGTTTTTT
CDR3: CASRRTQGQKLFF